Presented here are 31 T cell receptor beta chains from one specimen sequenced in a study of blood T cell repertoires in COVID-19. The assay was immunoSEQ multiplex PCR, and TCRdb's table has in-frame clones only and misses some. The table includes approximately 200,000 clones, about nine tenths detected once. Sequencing was done on a sample of PBMCs or T cells enriched from blood (not recorded which). The receptors shown here come from a young woman who had recovered from COVID-19.

The chain employs TRBV18 and TRBJ1-1; TRBD1 might be the D (5 bases). This CDR3 contains 14 residues. The V gene lost 4 bases and the J gene lost 2 bases, with 11 bases spanning the gap. The germline V gene has CDR1 KGHSH and CDR2 LQKENI. In DNA form, the CDR3 reads TGTGCCAGCTCACTCCGACAGTACAACACTGAAGCTTTCTTT. Its protein product is CASSLRQYNTEAFF.

This chain links TRBV4-2 with TRBJ2-5, with 7 nucleotides matching TRBD1. Germline-derived CDR1 and CDR2 are LGHNA and YNFKEQ. The CDR3 is made up of 14 amino acids. The V segment lost 3 bases and the J segment 3 bases; nucleotides outside the gene matches: 4. CDR3 in DNA: TGTGCCAGCAGCCATCTTGGACAGGAAGAGACCCAGTACTTC. It yields the protein CASSHLGQEETQYF.

This clone was detected a few times. The V and J genes are TRBV7-7 and TRBJ2-5; 8 bases match TRBD2. The CDR3 length is 15 residues. Germline-derived CDR1 and CDR2 are SSHAT and FNYEAQ (reference sequence). V gave up 2 bases and J gave up 5 bases; unmatched junction bases: 7. The CDR3 loop reads CASSLSGRAGETQYF. The CDR3 DNA follows: TGTGCCAGCAGCTTATCCGGGAGGGCCGGGGAGACCCAGTACTTC.

The chain combines TRBV19 with TRBJ1-6; D is unclear. The V end lost 11 bases, the J end lost 8 bases, and 13 bases lay between the germline ends. CDR1 and CDR2 (germline): LNHDA, SQIVND (reference sequence). This CDR3 comprises 12 residues. CDR3 in amino acids: CAGQATHSPLHF. CDR3 bases: TGTGCCGGCCAGGCGACGCATTCACCCCTCCACTTT.

A single count supports this clone. The chain uses TRBV5-1 and TRBJ2-5, with D perhaps TRBD2 (5 bases). From germline, CDR1 is SGHRS and CDR2 YFSETQ. CDR3 length: 14 residues. Deletions cut 4 bases from V and 0 bases from J, with 10 bases between. CDR3 in DNA: TGCGCCAGCAGCCAGAGGGAGTACCAAGAGACCCAGTACTTC. Translating gives CASSQREYQETQYF. The whole variable domain, filled in from reference TRBV5-1 and TRBJ2-5, reads KAGVTQTPRYLIKTRGQQVTLSCSPISGHRSVSWYQQTPGQGLQFLFEYFSETQRNKGNFPGRFSGRQFSNSRSEMNVSTLELGDSALYLCASSQREYQETQYFGPGTRLLVL.

As concerns this clone: At the DNA level, this CDR3 is encoded by other sequences in the same sample as well. The V gene is TRBV5-4, the J gene TRBJ1-3; weak D call: TRBD1 (6 bases). With 4 bases removed from V and 1 base from J, the gap between germline ends came to 9 bases. The CDR3 runs 14 residues. Germline loops: CDR1 SGHNT, CDR2 YYREEE (reference sequence). CDR3 residues: CASSPRGSGNTIYF. In DNA form, the CDR3 reads TGTGCCAGCAGCCCCAGGGGTTCTGGAAACACCATATATTTT.

The V call is TRBV27, the J call TRBJ2-3, with a possible D match to TRBD2 (6 bases). The CDR3 has 15 residues. Germline-derived CDR1 and CDR2 are MNHEY and SMNVEV (reference sequence). Trimming pared 7 bases from V and 0 bases from J, leaving 14 bases between. CDR3 DNA: TGTGCCAGCACTGACGGGAGTAGAAGCACAGATACGCAGTATTTT. Protein: CASTDGSRSTDTQYF.

The rearrangement links TRBV13 to TRBJ1-2; 7 nucleotides line up with TRBD1. The CDR3 runs to 14 residues. Looked up from germline, CDR1 is PRHDT and CDR2 is FYEKMQ (reference sequence). V was pared by 0 bases and J by 4 bases, with 2 bases of the junction left unmatched. In DNA, the CDR3 is TGTGCCAGCAGCTTAGGACAGGGGACCTATGGCTACACCTTC. The encoded protein is CASSLGQGTYGYTF.

The CDR3 region has the DNA TGCAGTGCGAGTTACGGGGGGGGTTTTAATGAGCAGTTCTTC. Its translation is CSASYGGGFNEQFF. This chain links TRBV20-1 with TRBJ2-1; 8 positions match TRBD2. With V trimmed by 6 bases and J by 7 bases, 11 bases remained unmatched. The CDR3 extends over 14 amino acids. Germline V gives CDR1 DFQATT, CDR2 SNEGSKA (reference sequence).

This clone came up a few times. The V and J genes are TRBV19 and TRBJ2-3; no clear D. The germline gives CDR1 LNHDA, CDR2 SQIVND (reference sequence). V was pared by 6 bases and J by 5 bases, with 9 bases between. The CDR3 has 12 amino acids. The CDR3 DNA reads TGTGCCAGTAGAAGTAGTGGAGATACGCAGTATTTT. It encodes CASRSSGDTQYF.

This clone appeared once. The CDR3 sequence is CATRITGDTEAFF. The CDR3 DNA reads as TGTGCCACCAGGATCACAGGGGACACTGAAGCTTTCTTT. This chain links TRBV19 with TRBJ1-1; 7 bases are shared with TRBD1. CDR3 length: 13 residues. Germline V gene sequence: CDR1 LNHDA, CDR2 SQIVND (reference sequence). The V segment lost 10 bases and the J segment 3 bases; nucleotides outside the gene matches: 8.

The chain links TRBV5-1 to TRBJ1-1, with D uncertain. The CDR3 is 14 residues long. The V gene's germline CDR1 is SGHRS and CDR2 YFSETQ. V gave up 1 base and J gave up 5 bases, with 12 bases separating them. The CDR3 bases are TGCGCCAGCAGCTTGCGAGGATTGTTGACTGAAGCTTTCTTT. Translation gives CASSLRGLLTEAFF.

CDR3 in DNA: TGTGCCAGCAGCGCTTACAGGGCGGATGGCTACACCTTC. Translating gives CASSAYRADGYTF. The chain combines TRBV7-2 with TRBJ1-2; D may be TRBD1 (6 bases). Between the trimmed V and J ends, which lost 5 bases and 6 bases, there was a span of 13 bases. CDR1 and CDR2 from the germline V gene are SGHTA and FQGNSA. The CDR3 has 13 amino acids.

The chain is built from TRBV29-1 and TRBJ2-1; 8 positions match TRBD2. The junction had 14 bases not matched to a gene; V was cut back by 4 bases and J by 0 bases. This CDR3 spans 18 amino acids. Germline V gives CDR1 SQVTM, CDR2 ANQGSEA. The CDR3 loop reads CSVGGAGDPPSSYNEQFF. The CDR3, as DNA: TGCAGCGTTGGCGGAGCGGGGGACCCCCCAAGCTCCTACAATGAGCAGTTCTTC.

The J gene is TRBJ2-3, the V gene TRBV2, with 12 bases lining up with TRBD2. V lost 5 bases and J lost 6; bases outside the gene matches: 9. The V gene's germline CDR1 is SNHLY and CDR2 FYNNEI. The CDR3 covers 16 residues. The CDR3 is CASSLGLAGLLDTQYF. DNA for the CDR3: TGTGCCAGCAGTCTAGGACTAGCGGGACTTTTGGATACGCAGTATTTT.

The chain uses TRBV15 and TRBJ1-2; 8 bases fit TRBD1. J gave up 7 bases and V 5 bases, and 3 bases lay outside the gene matches. The germline V gene encodes CDR1 LNHNV and CDR2 YYDKDF (reference sequence). This CDR3 is 12 amino acids long. CDR3 nucleotide sequence: TGTGCCACCAGCTTAGGACAGGGTGGCTACACCTTC. Its protein product is CATSLGQGGYTF.

V usage is TRBV27 and J usage is TRBJ2-5; D ambiguous. Trimming took 6 bases from V and 1 from J, leaving 9 bases between them. Germline V gene lookup returns CDR1 MNHEY and CDR2 SMNVEV (reference sequence). This CDR3 has 13 amino acids. CDR3 residues: CASSPAGQETQYF. The CDR3 DNA is TGTGCCAGCAGCCCTGCAGGCCAAGAGACCCAGTACTTC.

The genes are TRBV4-2 and TRBJ1-1, with 7 bases fitting TRBD1. With V trimmed by 4 bases and J by 1 base, 6 bases remained unmatched. The CDR3 runs 15 residues. Germline lookup yields CDR1 LGHNA and CDR2 YNFKEQ. CDR3 loop: CASSLTDRENTEAFF. The CDR3 DNA sequence: TGTGCCAGCAGCCTCACCGACAGGGAGAACACTGAAGCTTTCTTT.

The genes are TRBV6-5 and TRBJ1-1; D call uncertain. CDR1 is MNHEY, CDR2 SVGAGI, per germline. The CDR3 sequence is 14 residues long. The V gene lost 2 bases and the J gene lost 3 bases, with 10 bases spanning the gap. The CDR3 region has the DNA TGTGCCAGCAGTTACGATCGAGTTGACACTGAAGCTTTCTTT. Its translation is CASSYDRVDTEAFF.

The V and J genes are TRBV14 and TRBJ2-5, with 13 positions matching TRBD2. V dropped 1 base and J dropped 5; count of bases not matched to a gene: 10. There are 18 residues in the CDR3. Germline-derived CDR1 and CDR2 are SGHDN and FVKESK. The CDR3 loop reads CASSQGLAGGGFVETQYF. The CDR3 coding sequence is TGTGCCAGCAGCCAAGGACTAGCGGGAGGAGGGTTCGTGGAGACCCAGTACTTC.

The V gene is TRBV7-3, the J gene TRBJ2-3; TRBD1 matches at 9 bases. Per germline, CDR1 SGHTA and CDR2 FQGTGA. V shed 1 base and J 4 bases; nucleotides not matched to a gene: 30. This CDR3 has 24 amino acids. The CDR3 here is CASSLRPGTGLESHPGEGPDTQYF. The CDR3 DNA reads as TGTGCCAGCAGCTTAAGACCCGGGACAGGGCTGGAATCCCATCCAGGGGAGGGTCCAGATACGCAGTATTTT.

The rearrangement uses TRBV29-1 and TRBJ2-7; possible D gene TRBD1, 6 bases. Germline V gene data show CDR1 as SQVTM and CDR2 as ANQGSEA. This CDR3 spans 13 amino acids. The CDR3 loop is CRNLQGRTYEQYF. DNA of the CDR3: TGCAGGAACCTACAGGGAAGGACCTACGAGCAGTACTTC.

The chain recombines TRBV14 with TRBJ2-7; 7 positions match TRBD1. Germline CDR1 reads SGHDN; CDR2 reads FVKESK. This CDR3 has 14 amino acids. Trimming took 4 bases from V and 2 from J; bases not matched to a gene: 5. CDR3 protein: CASSPRDSPYEQYF. The CDR3 DNA reads as TGTGCCAGCAGCCCCCGGGACAGTCCCTACGAGCAGTACTTC.

V and J are TRBV3-1 (or the pseudogene TRBV3-2) and TRBJ1-3; 7 bases are shared with TRBD1. The germline V gene encodes CDR1 LGHDT and CDR2 YNNKEL (reference sequence). Trimming cost V 1 base and J 0 bases; bases outside gene matches: 6. The CDR3 totals 17 residues. CDR3 protein: CASSQASEGASGNTIYF. The CDR3 bases are TGTGCCAGCAGCCAAGCTTCAGAGGGGGCCTCTGGAAACACCATATATTTT.

The chain recombines TRBV15 with TRBJ1-2; D gene unclear. V gave up 1 base and J gave up 12 bases, with 15 bases separating them. CDR1 is LNHNV and CDR2 is YYDKDF in the germline V gene (reference sequence). CDR3 length equals 13 residues. Here the CDR3 reads CATSRVNGDLDTF. In DNA form, the CDR3 reads TGTGCCACCAGCAGAGTAAACGGGGATCTCGACACCTTC.

The chain couples TRBV9 to TRBJ2-2, with D unresolved. V was shortened by 3 bases and J by 5 bases, with 11 bases between the two germline ends. The CDR3 contains 14 residues. CDR1 SGDLS and CDR2 YYNGEE come from the germline V gene. This CDR3 reads CASSGGFATGELFF. CDR3 bases: TGTGCCAGCAGCGGAGGTTTTGCGACCGGGGAGCTGTTTTTT.

This chain connects TRBV19 to TRBJ2-3; TRBD2 matches at 7 bases. Germline trimming cut 9 bases from V and 15 bases from J; bases unmatched to any gene: 21. The CDR3 is 14 residues long. Looked up from germline, CDR1 is LNHDA and CDR2 is SQIVND (reference sequence). The CDR3 DNA reads as TGTGCCAGCCAAAGCGGGGACCAACAAACTAAGGTTTATTTT. It specifies CASQSGDQQTKVYF.

The chain carries TRBV29-1 and TRBJ2-7; possible D gene TRBD2, 6 bases. The V gene's germline CDR1 is SQVTM and CDR2 ANQGSEA. This CDR3 is 13 amino acids long. The V end lost 7 bases, the J end lost 3 bases, and 16 bases lay between the germline ends. The CDR3 here is CSAGHERVYEQYF. CDR3 in DNA: TGCAGCGCTGGACACGAGCGGGTCTACGAGCAGTACTTC.

The rearrangement links TRBV3-1 (or the pseudogene TRBV3-2) to TRBJ1-2; a possible D gene is TRBD1 (6 bases). The CDR3 spans 15 residues. From germline, CDR1 is LGHDT and CDR2 YNNKEL (reference sequence). The ends were cut back, 0 bases at V and 7 bases at J, with 15 bases in the middle. CDR3 region: CASSQEGRGQAGYTF. The CDR3 nucleotides are TGTGCCAGCAGCCAAGAGGGGAGGGGACAAGCTGGCTACACCTTC.

The V and J genes are TRBV4-3 and TRBJ1-1; TRBD1 might be the D (5 bases). The CDR3 has 13 residues. V gave up 1 base and J gave up 3 bases, with 6 bases separating them. Looked up from germline, CDR1 is LGHNA and CDR2 is YSLEER. CDR3 protein: CASSQGQYTEAFF. The CDR3 DNA sequence: TGCGCCAGCAGCCAAGGACAGTACACTGAAGCTTTCTTT.

The chain couples TRBV30 to TRBJ1-1; the D is unclear. The CDR3 extends over 12 amino acids. Trimming took off 7 bases at V and 0 bases at J, with 9 bases between the two ends. CDR1 and CDR2 from the germline V gene are GTSNPN and SVGIG (reference sequence). The CDR3 region is CAFLRVNTEAFF. The DNA for the CDR3 is TGTGCCTTCCTGAGGGTGAACACTGAAGCTTTCTTT.